This section outlines one T cell receptor (beta chain) sequence together with its context. The CDR3 length is 14 residues. These data are taken from a study of cytomegalovirus exposure and HLA in healthy donors. 60 Vbeta and 13 Jbeta primers were used in PCR. TCRdb keeps only in-frame clones here, not all; method: immunoSEQ multiplex PCR. The repertoire holds 170,000 or so clones, more than 80% seen once, with 4.5% to 5.5% in the top ten. The source is a man aged 18 to 29 in good health and CMV-seronegative. The sequenced sample was PBMCs. V and J are TRBV21-1 and TRBJ2-7; TRBD2, the table's D call, lacks a check against the DNA. TRBV21-1 is deemed a pseudogene. The CDR3 DNA is TGTGCCAGCAAAAGGCAGCGAGATTCCTACGAGCAGTACTTC. Its protein product is CASKRQRDSYEQYF.